Below, 13 T cell receptor beta chains from the same sample are listed, as sequenced in a study of cytotoxic CD8 clonotypes in ibrutinib-treated CLL. Data came from immunoSEQ multiplex PCR; TCRdb stores just in-frame clones and leaves some out. The data show fewer than 200,000 clones, about 84% seen once. The starting material was PBMCs, obtained after 24 months of ibrutinib treatment. These receptors all stem from a human donor with chronic lymphocytic leukemia.

This chain uses TRBV6-5 with TRBJ2-2; no definite D call. The length of the CDR3 is 13 residues. Trimming took off 6 bases at V and 5 bases at J, with 10 bases between the two ends. Germline CDR1 MNHEY, CDR2 SVGAGI. The CDR3 reads CASSRGTTGELFF. The CDR3, as DNA: TGTGCCAGCAGCCGAGGAACTACCGGGGAGCTGTTTTTT.

This clone came up once. The chain combines TRBV28 with TRBJ2-4; D perhaps matches TRBD1 (6 bases). There are 18 residues in the CDR3. The germline V and J ends were trimmed by 2 bases and 0 bases, with 17 bases remaining between them. Germline V CDR1 and CDR2: MDHEN, SYDVKM. The CDR3 reads CASSLTGFISLAKNIQYF. The CDR3 DNA reads as TGTGCCAGCAGTTTAACAGGGTTCATCTCCCTAGCCAAAAACATTCAGTACTTC.

This clone was counted a single time. The chain carries TRBV7-2 and TRBJ1-2, with 7 bases lining up with TRBD1. Germline values: CDR1 SGHTA, CDR2 FQGNSA. CDR3 length: 14 amino acids. Losses at the gene ends were 5 bases for V and 2 bases for J; bases not matched to a gene: 5. CDR3 sequence reads: CASSRTGANYGYTF. CDR3 in DNA: TGTGCCAGCAGCCGAACAGGGGCGAACTATGGCTACACCTTC.

This rearrangement joins TRBV7-3 to TRBJ2-3, with TRBD2 matching 15 bases. Germline V gene data show CDR1 as SGHTA and CDR2 as FQGTGA. The CDR3 contains 16 residues. Unmatched junction bases numbered 6, after V lost 3 bases and J lost 8 bases. The CDR3: CASSLGLAGGLLTQYF. Here the CDR3 DNA reads TGTGCCAGCAGCTTGGGACTAGCGGGAGGTCTTCTTACGCAGTATTTT.

This clone was seen only once. The chain is built from TRBV10-2 and TRBJ1-5; D remains ambiguous. CDR3 length: 16 residues. V was clipped by 6 bases and J by 9 bases, with 24 bases between them. The germline V gene has CDR1 WSHSY and CDR2 SAAADI. The CDR3 coding sequence is TGCGCCAGCAGCAACCCACTAGACCGTGACTTTCGGCCCCAGCATTTT. This sequence encodes CASSNPLDRDFRPQHF.

The chain is built from TRBV30 and TRBJ2-1; D uncertain. CDR1 GTSNPN and CDR2 SVGIG come from the germline V gene (reference sequence). Trimming pared 2 bases from V and 0 bases from J, leaving 11 bases between. The CDR3 totals 15 residues. CDR3 bases: TGTGCCTGGAGTAGGTGGAGTCCCTCCTACAATGAGCAGTTCTTC. Its protein product is CAWSRWSPSYNEQFF.

This rearrangement joins TRBV30 to TRBJ1-1; 7 positions agree with TRBD1. Per germline, CDR1 GTSNPN and CDR2 SVGIG (reference sequence). J lost 9 bases, V lost 1 base, and 11 bases had no gene match. This CDR3 has 14 residues. The CDR3 DNA is TGTGCCTGGAGTGGGGGCGGGACAGCTCCCAAAGCTTTCTTT. It is translated as CAWSGGGTAPKAFF.

This clone has just one count. The chain combines TRBV18 with TRBJ1-4; D is undetermined. Germline CDR1 and CDR2: KGHSH and LQKENI. CDR3 length equals 17 residues. V shed 0 bases and J shed 0 bases, with 11 bases lying between them. The CDR3 DNA reads TGTGCCAGCTCACCACCCCAAGGGCGAACAACTAATGAAAAACTGTTTTTT. Translation: CASSPPQGRTTNEKLFF.

The chain links TRBV6-6 to TRBJ1-1; TRBD1 might be the D (6 bases). CDR1 and CDR2 (germline): MNHNY, SVGAGI (reference sequence). Between the trimmed V and J ends, which lost 2 bases and 5 bases, there was a span of 15 bases. This CDR3 comprises 15 residues. The CDR3 DNA sequence: TGTGCCAGCAGTTACACGCGGACAGACATTACTGAAGCTTTCTTT. This codes for CASSYTRTDITEAFF.

This CDR3 is CASSPIRDYGYTF. In nucleotides, the CDR3 is TGTGCCAGCTCACCAATCCGGGACTATGGCTACACCTTC. The chain links TRBV18 to TRBJ1-2; D remains ambiguous. Germline CDR1 is KGHSH and CDR2 is LQKENI. The V gene lost 2 bases and the J gene lost 3 bases, with 7 bases spanning the gap. This CDR3 is built from 13 residues.

The chain couples TRBV19 to TRBJ1-1; D uncertain. CDR1 LNHDA and CDR2 SQIVND come from the germline V gene (reference sequence). V was pared by 0 bases and J by 3 bases, with 14 bases between. The CDR3 is 16 residues long. Here the CDR3 reads CASSIELRRRDTEAFF. The DNA of the CDR3 is TGTGCCAGTAGTATAGAATTGAGAAGAAGGGACACTGAAGCTTTCTTT.

V is TRBV6-1 and J is TRBJ2-1; 9 bases line up with TRBD2. Germline trimming cut 2 bases from V and 8 bases from J; bases unmatched to any gene: 7. The germline V gene encodes CDR1 MNHNS and CDR2 SASEGT. This CDR3 spans 15 amino acids. The CDR3 DNA sequence: TGTGCCAGCAGTGAATGGCGGGGGGGCCGGGATGAGCAGTTCTTC. This gives the protein CASSEWRGGRDEQFF.

This chain connects TRBV6-1 to TRBJ1-2; 10 nucleotides align to TRBD1. There are 14 residues in the CDR3. Germline CDR1 and CDR2: MNHNS and SASEGT. The ends lost 6 bases at V and 6 bases at J; junction bases unmatched: 7. This CDR3 reads CASRRQGATHGYTF. DNA of the CDR3: TGTGCCAGCAGGAGACAGGGGGCCACACATGGCTACACCTTC.